This TCR beta chain was identified during a study of T cell clonotyping in hematopoietic cell transplantation. Notes on this clone: Its antigen is undetermined.

The protocol was immunoSEQ multiplex PCR, while the TCRdb copy is restricted to in-frame clones and leaves out a portion. The data contain about 1,300 clones, approximately 97% of them singletons. Trimming cost V 0 bases and J 0 bases, with 11 bases left between them. The CDR3 totals 16 residues. CDR1 is SGHRS, CDR2 YFSETQ, per germline. Study results and limitations: Recipient TCR diversity dropped after transplant; expanded clonotypes rose from day 30 to 180.

The chain links TRBV5-1 to TRBJ2-3; D gene unclear. This receptor was taken from a male patient between 45 and 60 years old who had an allogeneic stem cell transplant from a related donor, so the T cells may come from the graft donor. Some clones in this sample may be carry-over from other donors' samples. Source: PBMCs, taken 180 days after allogeneic stem cell transplant. The CDR3 region has the DNA TGCGCCAGCAGCTTGGACGGATTGATTAGCACAGATACGCAGTATTTT. Its protein is CASSLDGLISTDTQYF.